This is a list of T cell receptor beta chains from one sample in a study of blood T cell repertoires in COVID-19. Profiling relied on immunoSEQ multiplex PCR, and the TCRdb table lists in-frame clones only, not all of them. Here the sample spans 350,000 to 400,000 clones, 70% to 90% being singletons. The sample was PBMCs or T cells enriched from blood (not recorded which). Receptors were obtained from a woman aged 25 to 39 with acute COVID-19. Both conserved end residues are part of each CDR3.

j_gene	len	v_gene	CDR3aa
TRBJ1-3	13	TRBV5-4	CASSLQGANTIYF
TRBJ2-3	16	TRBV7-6	CASSLAAGVFTDTQYF
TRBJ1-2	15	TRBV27	CASSLRGGSNYGYTF
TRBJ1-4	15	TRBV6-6	CASSVGTDDNEKLFF
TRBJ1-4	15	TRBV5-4	CASSSQGATNEKLFF
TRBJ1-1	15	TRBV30	CAWSPNTEMNTEAFF
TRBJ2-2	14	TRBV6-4	CASSNTANTGELFF
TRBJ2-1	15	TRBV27	CASRSGTGWYNEQFF
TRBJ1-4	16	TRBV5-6	CASSSQGADRTEKLFF
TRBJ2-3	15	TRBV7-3	CASSLRGQPTDTQYF
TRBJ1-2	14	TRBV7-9	CASSGGLFVYGYTF
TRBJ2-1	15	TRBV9	CASSVGQGIYNEQFF
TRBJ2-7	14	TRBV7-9	CAIKGQEDSYEQYF
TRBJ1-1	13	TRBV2	CASSKDRDTEAFF
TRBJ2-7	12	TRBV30	CAWKDNRYEQYF
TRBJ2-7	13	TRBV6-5	CASRDSGLYEQYF
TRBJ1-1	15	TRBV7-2	CASSLGVSGDTEAFF
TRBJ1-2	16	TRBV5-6	CASSLGPGQTVNGYTF
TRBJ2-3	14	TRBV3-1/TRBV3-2	CASSPGTGADTQYF
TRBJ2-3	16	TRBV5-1	CASSFTAGGPLDTQYF
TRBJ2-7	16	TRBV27	CASSLSITGTPYEQYF
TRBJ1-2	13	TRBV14	CASSPGTFYGYTF
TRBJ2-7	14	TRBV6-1	CASSDRTPSYEQYF
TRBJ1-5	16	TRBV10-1	CASSEKVGVPNQPQHF
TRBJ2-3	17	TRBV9	CASSVIGGTFSTDTQYF